The rows below give T cell receptor beta chains drawn from one sample of a study of blood T cells in healthy people across ages. Using its own MiXCR run on the 5' RACE reads, TCRdb lists one record per CDR3 protein. The data contain about 1.8 million distinct CDR3 sequences, 49% of them singletons. Source material: blood. The origin of the receptors is a woman in her thirties or forties in good health. Each CDR3 is given without its conserved first and last residue. Size is stated for part of the rows, as once, few or many counts, or as a class when the clone is expanded.

clone_size: .
v_call: TRBV20-1
cdr3_aa: SAPKGGTYEQY

clone_size: .
v_call: TRBV18
cdr3_aa: ASSNRNQETQY

clone_size: few
v_call: TRBV4-1
cdr3_aa: ASSQIGQGSDYEQY

clone_size: .
v_call: TRBV20-1
cdr3_aa: SARGLGGYNEQF

clone_size: few
v_call: TRBV4-2
cdr3_aa: ASSQDRGSYYGYT

clone_size: .
v_call: TRBV28
cdr3_aa: ASSTQGQGFLGDTQY

clone_size: .
v_call: TRBV20-1
cdr3_aa: SARDTGGNGYT

clone_size: once
v_call: TRBV4-3
cdr3_aa: ASSQEIRSTGELF

clone_size: few
v_call: TRBV6-6
cdr3_aa: ASSYPSGGTGYEQY

clone_size: .
v_call: TRBV10-3
cdr3_aa: AISEFGGGADTQY

clone_size: .
v_call: TRBV20-1
cdr3_aa: SATPGPSTDTQY

clone_size: many
v_call: TRBV12-3/TRBV12-4
cdr3_aa: ASSLRGANYGYT

clone_size: few
v_call: TRBV7-2
cdr3_aa: ASSLALDLGTRAAEQF

clone_size: .
v_call: TRBV6-6
cdr3_aa: ASSWEGGPKNIQY

clone_size: .
v_call: TRBV4-1
cdr3_aa: ACSDLGGYEQY

clone_size: .
v_call: TRBV7-2
cdr3_aa: ASSLAPRVENEKLF

clone_size: once
v_call: TRBV28
cdr3_aa: ASSRRGQEHIYGYT

clone_size: .
v_call: TRBV4-3
cdr3_aa: ASSVEDRANTGELF

clone_size: .
v_call: TRBV11-3
cdr3_aa: ASSPIRGGGTQY

clone_size: .
v_call: TRBV28
cdr3_aa: ASSFGGGANYGYT

clone_size: .
v_call: TRBV29-1
cdr3_aa: SVSVVTYNEQF

clone_size: few
v_call: TRBV6-6
cdr3_aa: ASREDRRYGYT

clone_size: few
v_call: TRBV12-3/TRBV12-4
cdr3_aa: ASSLGNLNTEAF

clone_size: .
v_call: TRBV18
cdr3_aa: ASSPRQQETQY

clone_size: few
v_call: TRBV19
cdr3_aa: ASSIIRTGANVLT

clone_size: .
v_call: TRBV29-1
cdr3_aa: SVSGEAF

clone_size: once
v_call: TRBV7-9
cdr3_aa: ASSHPSPTTYGYT

clone_size: .
v_call: TRBV7-2
cdr3_aa: ASSLALQGGSETQY

clone_size: once
v_call: TRBV10-1
cdr3_aa: ASRGAGDAETQF

clone_size: .
v_call: TRBV24-1
cdr3_aa: ATSDPTGVRYNEQF

clone_size: .
v_call: TRBV5-1
cdr3_aa: ASYSNRRNEQF

clone_size: few
v_call: TRBV27
cdr3_aa: ASGGGLAGGRNEQF

clone_size: many
v_call: TRBV5-1
cdr3_aa: ASSSGQGWETQY

clone_size: .
v_call: TRBV3-1
cdr3_aa: ASSQGRVAGARAQY

clone_size: .
v_call: TRBV27
cdr3_aa: VSSPTPSSYEQY